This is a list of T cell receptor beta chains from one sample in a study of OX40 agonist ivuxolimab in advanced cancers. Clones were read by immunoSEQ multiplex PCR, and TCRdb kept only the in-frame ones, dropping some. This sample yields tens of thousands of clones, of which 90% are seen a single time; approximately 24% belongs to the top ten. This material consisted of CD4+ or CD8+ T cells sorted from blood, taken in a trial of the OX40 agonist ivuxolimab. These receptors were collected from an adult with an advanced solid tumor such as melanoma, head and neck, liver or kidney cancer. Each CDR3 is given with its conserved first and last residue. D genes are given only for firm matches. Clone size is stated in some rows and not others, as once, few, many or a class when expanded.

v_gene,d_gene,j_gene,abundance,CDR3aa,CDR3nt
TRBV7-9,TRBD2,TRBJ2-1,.,CASSVSGRAYNEQFF,TGTGCCAGCAGCGTTAGCGGGAGGGCGTACAATGAGCAGTTCTTC
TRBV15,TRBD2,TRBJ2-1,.,CATRGIRTSIDEQFF,TGTGCCACCAGAGGAATTAGGACTAGCATCGATGAGCAGTTCTTC
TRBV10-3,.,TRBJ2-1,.,CAISEANTRNEQFF,TGTGCCATCAGTGAGGCGAATACTAGGAATGAGCAGTTCTTC
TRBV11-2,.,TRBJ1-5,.,CASAPEGWGQPQHF,TGTGCCAGCGCTCCTGAGGGCTGGGGTCAGCCCCAGCATTTT
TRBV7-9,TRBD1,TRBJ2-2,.,CASSRTGYTGELFF,TGTGCCAGCAGCCGGACAGGGTACACCGGGGAGCTGTTTTTT
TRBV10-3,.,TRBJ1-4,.,CAINADFNEKLFF,TGTGCCATCAATGCGGATTTTAATGAAAAACTGTTTTTT
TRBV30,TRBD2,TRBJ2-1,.,CAWSVGPSGTYNEQFF,TGTGCCTGGAGTGTCGGGCCTAGCGGGACTTACAATGAGCAGTTCTTC
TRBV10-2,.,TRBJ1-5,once,CASSENRALQPQHF,TGCGCCAGCAGTGAAAACAGGGCCCTCCAGCCCCAGCATTTT
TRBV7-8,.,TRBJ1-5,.,CASSRDTLGGNQPQHF,TGTGCCAGCAGCCGAGACACCTTGGGAGGGAATCAGCCCCAGCATTTT
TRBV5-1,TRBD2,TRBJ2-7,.,CASSPGTSGLSSYEQYF,TGCGCCAGCAGCCCCGGGACTAGCGGACTAAGCTCCTACGAGCAGTACTTC
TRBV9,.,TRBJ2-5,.,CASSVAGLVQETQYF,TGTGCCAGCAGCGTAGCTGGCCTAGTACAAGAGACCCAGTACTTC
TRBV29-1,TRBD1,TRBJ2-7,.,CSVDPQGESSYEQYF,TGCAGCGTTGATCCCCAGGGGGAGAGCTCCTACGAGCAGTACTTC
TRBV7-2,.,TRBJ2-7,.,CASSLRDLPSYEQYF,TGTGCCAGCAGCTTACGGGATCTCCCCAGCTACGAGCAGTACTTC
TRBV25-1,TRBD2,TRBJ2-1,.,CASSERLAGGRNEQFF,TGTGCCAGCAGTGAGCGTCTAGCGGGAGGTCGGAATGAGCAGTTCTTC
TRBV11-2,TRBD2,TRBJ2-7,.,CASSFRLAGPYEQYF,TGTGCCAGCAGCTTCCGGCTAGCGGGACCCTACGAGCAGTACTTC
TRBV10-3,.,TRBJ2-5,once,CAISESYSQETQYF,TGTGCCATCAGTGAGTCGTATAGCCAAGAGACCCAGTACTTC
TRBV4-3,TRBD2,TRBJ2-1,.,CASSQDPASGSLYNEQFF,TGCGCCAGCAGCCAAGATCCCGCTAGCGGGAGCCTCTACAATGAGCAGTTCTTC
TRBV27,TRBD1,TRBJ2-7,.,CASSEVGTGVYEQYF,TGTGCCAGCTCCGAGGTGGGGACAGGGGTCTACGAGCAGTACTTC
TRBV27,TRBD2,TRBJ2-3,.,CASSLDLAGGPGDTQYF,TGTGCCAGCAGTTTAGACCTAGCGGGAGGGCCTGGAGATACGCAGTATTTT
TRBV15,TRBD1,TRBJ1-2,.,CATSRDRDSLYGYTF,TGTGCCACCAGCAGAGATCGGGACAGCTTATATGGCTACACCTTC
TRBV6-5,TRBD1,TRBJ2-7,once,CASTGGLTLLAEQYF,TGTGCCAGCACAGGGGGCTTAACGCTGTTGGCCGAGCAGTACTTC
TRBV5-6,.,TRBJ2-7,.,CASTRDASYEQYF,TGTGCCAGCACCCGGGACGCCTCCTACGAGCAGTACTTC
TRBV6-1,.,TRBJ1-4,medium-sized,CASSEGPFVGGTNEKLFF,TGTGCCAGCAGTGAAGGTCCCTTCGTGGGGGGAACTAATGAAAAACTGTTTTTT
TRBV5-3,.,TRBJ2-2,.,CARSLAARGANTGELFF,TGTGCCAGAAGCTTGGCGGCACGGGGAGCGAACACCGGGGAGCTGTTTTTT
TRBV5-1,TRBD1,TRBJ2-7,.,CASSEGQDYYEQYF,TGCGCCAGCAGCGAGGGACAGGATTACTACGAGCAGTACTTC
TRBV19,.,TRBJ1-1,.,CASKGRPEAFF,TGTGCCAGTAAGGGCAGACCTGAAGCTTTCTTT
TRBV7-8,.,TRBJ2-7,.,CASSFGVFPYEQYF,TGTGCCAGCAGCTTCGGGGTTTTTCCCTACGAGCAGTACTTC
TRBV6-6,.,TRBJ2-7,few,CASSPRGITPLEQYF,TGTGCCAGCAGCCCCCGGGGGATAACCCCCCTCGAGCAGTACTTC
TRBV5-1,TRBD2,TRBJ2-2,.,CASSFTGGDTGELFF,TGCGCCAGCAGCTTTACGGGAGGGGACACCGGGGAGCTGTTTTTT
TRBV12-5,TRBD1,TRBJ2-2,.,CASGLVRGTGPMELFF,TGTGCTAGTGGTTTGGTACGTGGGACAGGGCCCATGGAGCTGTTTTTT
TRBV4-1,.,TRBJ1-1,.,CASSQEPQIGTEAFF,TGCGCCAGCAGCCAAGAACCGCAAATAGGGACTGAAGCTTTCTTT
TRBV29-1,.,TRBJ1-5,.,CSAAGGFLGNQPQHF,TGCAGCGCCGCGGGAGGGTTTCTGGGCAATCAGCCCCAGCATTTT
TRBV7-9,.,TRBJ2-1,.,CASSVQGNEQFF,TGTGCCAGCAGCGTCCAGGGGAATGAGCAGTTCTTC
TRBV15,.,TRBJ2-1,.,CATSRDRAGRDEQFF,TGTGCCACCAGCAGAGATCGGGCTGGCCGGGATGAGCAGTTCTTC
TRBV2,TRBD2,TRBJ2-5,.,CARETSGGDQETQYF,TGTGCCAGGGAAACTAGCGGAGGGGACCAAGAGACCCAGTACTTC
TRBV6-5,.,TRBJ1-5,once,CASSPGTVGNQPQHF,TGTGCCAGCAGCCCGGGGACTGTTGGCAATCAGCCCCAGCATTTT
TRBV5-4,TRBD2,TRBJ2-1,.,CASSVRAQVAGRNEQFF,TGTGCCAGCAGCGTCCGGGCTCAGGTAGCGGGAAGGAATGAGCAGTTCTTC
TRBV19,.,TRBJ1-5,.,CASSLVWSLEQPQHF,TGTGCCAGTAGCCTCGTTTGGAGCCTTGAGCAGCCCCAGCATTTT
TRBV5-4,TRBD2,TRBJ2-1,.,CASSPPGLAGYNEQFF,TGTGCCAGCAGCCCACCGGGACTAGCGGGTTACAATGAGCAGTTCTTC
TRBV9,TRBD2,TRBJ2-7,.,CASSVVTSGEQYF,TGTGCCAGCAGCGTAGTGACTAGCGGCGAGCAGTACTTC
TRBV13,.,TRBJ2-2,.,CASSSTENTGELFF,TGTGCCAGCAGCTCGACCGAGAACACCGGGGAGCTGTTTTTT
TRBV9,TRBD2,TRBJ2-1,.,CASSGLAGDEYNEQFF,TGTGCCAGCAGCGGACTAGCGGGGGACGAGTACAATGAGCAGTTCTTC
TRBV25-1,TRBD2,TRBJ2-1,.,CASSGLAGAYNEQFF,TGTGCCAGCAGTGGTCTAGCGGGAGCCTACAATGAGCAGTTCTTC
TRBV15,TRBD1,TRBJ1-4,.,CATSRVQGAFGEKLFF,TGTGCCACCAGCAGAGTACAGGGGGCTTTTGGTGAAAAACTGTTTTTT
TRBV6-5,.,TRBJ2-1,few,CASSHGQNNEQFF,TGTGCCAGCAGTCACGGACAGAACAATGAGCAGTTCTTC
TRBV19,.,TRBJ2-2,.,CASSPMGVGNTGELFF,TGTGCCAGTAGTCCGATGGGGGTAGGAAACACCGGGGAGCTGTTTTTT
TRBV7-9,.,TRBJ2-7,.,CASSLGGDFSYEQYF,TGTGCCAGCAGCTTAGGGGGGGATTTCTCCTACGAGCAGTACTTC
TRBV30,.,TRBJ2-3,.,CAWSMGFSTDTQYF,TGTGCCTGGAGTATGGGATTCAGCACAGATACGCAGTATTTT